The 11 T cell receptor beta chains presented below share a single source sample, sequenced in a study of T cells after yellow fever vaccination. One entry per CDR3 protein, called by TCRdb with MiXCR from the 5' RACE reads. The sample has nearly 550,000 distinct CDR3 sequences, less than 20% seen once; the top ten hold 13% to 15%. Specimen: PBMCs, collected 15 days after the yellow fever booster vaccination. The receptors stem from a man in his thirties or forties who received the YFV17D yellow fever vaccine.

The chain recombines TRBV3-1 with TRBJ2-2; the match to TRBD2 covers 12 bases. Germline values: CDR1 LGHDT, CDR2 YNNKEL (reference sequence). V shed 4 bases, J shed 6 bases, and the junction held 0 bases outside the gene matches. This CDR3 spans 14 amino acids. The DNA of the CDR3 is TGTGCCAGCAGCCGACTAGCGGGAGCCGGGGAGCTGTTTTTT. Amino acids: CASSRLAGAGELFF.

This chain uses TRBV19 with TRBJ2-7, with 7 bases identical to TRBD2. V gave up 0 bases and J gave up 3 bases; unmatched junction bases: 5. The CDR3 covers 15 residues. Per the germline V gene, CDR1 is LNHDA and CDR2 is SQIVND (reference sequence). The CDR3 reads CASSIDLGGSYEQYF. The CDR3 nucleotides read TGTGCCAGTAGTATAGATCTGGGCGGGAGCTACGAGCAGTACTTC.

The V gene is TRBV6-5, the J gene TRBJ2-5; 10 bases map to TRBD2. Germline CDR1 reads MNHEY; CDR2 reads SVGAGI. V was pared by 2 bases and J by 5 bases, with 8 bases of the junction left unmatched. The CDR3 consists of 16 residues. CDR3 sequence (DNA): TGTGCCAGCAGTTACCGGGCTAGCGGGAGCAGGGAGACCCAGTACTTC. Translating it yields CASSYRASGSRETQYF.

CDR3 sequence reads: CASRGTGVISNQPQHF. In DNA, the CDR3 is TGTGCCAGCAGGGGGACAGGGGTTATTAGCAATCAGCCCCAGCATTTT. The rearrangement joins TRBV12-3 or TRBV12-4 to TRBJ1-5; 10 nucleotides line up with TRBD1. The CDR3 loop spans 16 amino acids. With V trimmed by 6 bases and J by 0 bases, 5 bases remained unmatched.

This clonotype appeared a few times. The V call is TRBV6-5, the J call TRBJ2-5; TRBD1 aligns across 7 bases. Germline trimming cut 7 bases from V and 3 bases from J; bases unmatched to any gene: 11. The CDR3 covers 15 residues. Germline V lookup: CDR1 MNHEY, CDR2 SVGAGI. The CDR3 bases are TGTGCCAGCAATTCCCCAAGACAGGGTAAAGAGACCCAGTACTTC. Protein product: CASNSPRQGKETQYF.

This chain connects TRBV4-3 to TRBJ2-3; D gene unclear. The CDR3 covers 14 residues. The ends were cut back, 4 bases at V and 3 bases at J, with 11 bases in the middle. Per germline, CDR1 LGHNA and CDR2 YSLEER. The DNA of the CDR3 is TGCGCCAGCAGCCGGAACGGGCGAACAGATACGCAGTATTTT. This sequence encodes CASSRNGRTDTQYF.

This sequence joins TRBV4-3 and TRBJ2-3; 12 bases agree with TRBD2. CDR1 LGHNA and CDR2 YSLEER come from the germline V gene. This CDR3 has 19 amino acids. V lost 0 bases, J lost 8 bases, and 15 bases stayed unmatched. In DNA form, the CDR3 reads TGCGCCAGCAGCCAAGATCGGCCCGGGAGACTAGCGGGAGTGGGTACGCAGTATTTT. Its translation: CASSQDRPGRLAGVGTQYF.

This clonotype was detected only a few times. The V gene is TRBV5-4, the J gene TRBJ2-3; TRBD2 matches at 8 bases. CDR1 is SGHNT, CDR2 YYREEE, per germline (reference sequence). V lost 2 bases, J lost 0 bases, and 14 bases stayed unmatched. The CDR3 consists of 19 residues. Here the CDR3 reads CASSFSLAGRGKSTDTQYF. The CDR3 DNA reads TGTGCCAGCAGCTTTAGCCTAGCGGGTCGTGGAAAAAGCACAGATACGCAGTATTTT.

This clonotype came up a few times. The DNA of the CDR3 is TGTGCCAGCAGTTTCCCCGCTAGCGGCTCCTACAATGAGCAGTTCTTC. Translated: CASSFPASGSYNEQFF. The rearrangement uses TRBV6-2 or TRBV6-3 and TRBJ2-1, with 7 nucleotides matching TRBD2. There are 16 residues in the CDR3. V shed 4 bases, J shed 0 bases, and the junction held 6 bases outside the gene matches. Germline V gene lookup returns CDR1 MNHEY and CDR2 SVGEGT.

The V gene is TRBV6-2 or TRBV6-3, the J gene TRBJ2-7; 7 bases match TRBD2. CDR3 size: 15 residues. V lost 0 bases and J lost 2; bases outside the gene matches: 4. The V gene's germline CDR1 is MNHEY and CDR2 SVGEGT. In DNA, the CDR3 is TGTGCCAGCAGTTACTCGACAGCGGGAACCTACGAGCAGTACTTC. As protein: CASSYSTAGTYEQYF.

The rearrangement uses TRBV7-2 and TRBJ2-2; either TRBD1 or TRBD2 may supply D (5 bases each). The CDR3 runs to 17 residues. CDR1 SGHTA and CDR2 FQGNSA come from the germline V gene. The ends were cut back, 5 bases at V and 1 base at J, with 17 bases in the middle. The CDR3 DNA follows: TGTGCCAGCAGCACGGCCCCGGGACGGGGGAACACCGGGGAGCTGTTTTTT. It encodes CASSTAPGRGNTGELFF.